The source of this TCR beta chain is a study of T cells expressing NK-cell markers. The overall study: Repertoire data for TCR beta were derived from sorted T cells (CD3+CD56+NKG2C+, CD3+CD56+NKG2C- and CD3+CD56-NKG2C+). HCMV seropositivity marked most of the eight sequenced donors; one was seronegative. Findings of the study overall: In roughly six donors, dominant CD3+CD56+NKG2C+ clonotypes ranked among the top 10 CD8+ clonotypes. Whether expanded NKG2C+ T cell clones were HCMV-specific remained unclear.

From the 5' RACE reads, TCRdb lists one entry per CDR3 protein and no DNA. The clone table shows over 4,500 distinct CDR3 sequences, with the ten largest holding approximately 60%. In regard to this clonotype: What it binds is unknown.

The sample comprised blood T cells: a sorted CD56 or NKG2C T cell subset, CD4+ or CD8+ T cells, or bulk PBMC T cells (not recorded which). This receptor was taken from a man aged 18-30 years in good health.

CDR3 sequence: CASSQEGQAANTIYF. The genes are TRBV4-3 and TRBJ1-3; TCRdb gives TRBD1 as the D gene, but with no DNA this cannot be confirmed. There are 15 residues in the CDR3. Germline V gene lookup returns CDR1 LGHNA and CDR2 YSLEER.